A selection of T cell receptor beta chains follows, all from one sample in a study of T-cell reconstitution after alpha-beta-depleted transplantation in children. TCRdb re-called the PCR reads through MiXCR, storing one row per CDR3 protein. The sample shows around 490,000 distinct CDR3 sequences, 11% of them seen only once. The sample here was PBMCs, mostly from graft donor cells, taken 180 days after TCRalphabeta/CD19-depleted stem cell transplant. Source of these receptors: a female patient between 2 and 15 years old who had a stem cell transplant for aplastic anemia, so the T cells may come from the graft donor. CDR3s include the opening cysteine and the closing phenylalanine or tryptophan. D genes are given only for firm matches. Some rows have no size entry. The others give once, few or many, or a class for an expanded clone.

J gene: TRBJ2-1; clone size: many; D gene: TRBD2; V gene: TRBV5-1; CDR3 DNA: TGCGCCAGCAGCGCCGGGACTAGCGCCTACAATGAGCAGTTCTTC; CDR3 protein: CASSAGTSAYNEQFF
J gene: TRBJ1-1; clone size: few; D gene: .; V gene: TRBV29-1; CDR3 DNA: TGCAGCGTTGGAGCAGGCATAGGCACTGAAGCTTTCTTT; CDR3 protein: CSVGAGIGTEAFF
J gene: TRBJ2-7; clone size: few; D gene: .; V gene: TRBV25-1; CDR3 DNA: TGTGCCAGCAGTGAGTGGGCCAACGAGCAGTACTTC; CDR3 protein: CASSEWANEQYF
J gene: TRBJ2-2; clone size: .; D gene: .; V gene: TRBV11-2; CDR3 DNA: TGTGCCAGCCCCGGGGCCCACTCGAACACCGGGGAGCTGTTTTTC; CDR3 protein: CASPGAHSNTGELFF
J gene: TRBJ1-5; clone size: few; D gene: .; V gene: TRBV28; CDR3 DNA: TGTGCCAGCAGTCTCACCCTAGGCGGCCTTTTTAGCAATCAGCCCCAGCATTTT; CDR3 protein: CASSLTLGGLFSNQPQHF
J gene: TRBJ2-3; clone size: .; D gene: .; V gene: TRBV27; CDR3 DNA: TGTGCCAGCAGCGACCTGGGGGGCGCGGAAACAGATACGCAGTATTTT; CDR3 protein: CASSDLGGAETDTQYF
J gene: TRBJ2-5; clone size: .; D gene: .; V gene: TRBV2; CDR3 DNA: TGTGCCGCCTCGACATCCCAAGAGACCCAGTACTTC; CDR3 protein: CAASTSQETQYF
J gene: TRBJ1-3; clone size: .; D gene: TRBD1; V gene: TRBV6-1; CDR3 DNA: TGTGCCAGCAGGCGACAGGGGCGCTCTGGAAACACCATATATTTT; CDR3 protein: CASRRQGRSGNTIYF
J gene: TRBJ1-5; clone size: .; D gene: .; V gene: TRBV10-3; CDR3 DNA: TGTGCCATCAGCCATATCAATCAGCCCCAGCATTTT; CDR3 protein: CAISHINQPQHF
J gene: TRBJ2-1; clone size: many; D gene: .; V gene: TRBV12-3/TRBV12-4; CDR3 DNA: TGTGCCAGCAGATATTCCGGGCCCCACAATGAGCAGTTCTTC; CDR3 protein: CASRYSGPHNEQFF
J gene: TRBJ1-2; clone size: many; D gene: .; V gene: TRBV7-3; CDR3 DNA: TGTGCCAGCAGCTCGGACTCAATGGGGACTTCTAACTATGGCTACACCTTC; CDR3 protein: CASSSDSMGTSNYGYTF
J gene: TRBJ2-1; clone size: .; D gene: TRBD1; V gene: TRBV25-1; CDR3 DNA: TGTGCCAGCAGTGAATTGGGACAGGGGGCCCTCAATGAGCAGTTCTTC; CDR3 protein: CASSELGQGALNEQFF
J gene: TRBJ1-1; clone size: few; D gene: TRBD1; V gene: TRBV29-1; CDR3 DNA: TGCAGCGTTGAAGGGACAGGCACTGAAGCTTTCTTT; CDR3 protein: CSVEGTGTEAFF
J gene: TRBJ2-2; clone size: many; D gene: .; V gene: TRBV7-2; CDR3 DNA: TGTGCCAGCACCTACTGGCGGGACGGCACCGGGGAGCTGTTTTTT; CDR3 protein: CASTYWRDGTGELFF
J gene: TRBJ2-2; clone size: .; D gene: TRBD1; V gene: TRBV24-1; CDR3 DNA: TGTGCCACCAGTGGAGTCCCCAGGGGGCATGGCACCGGGGAGCTGTTTTTT; CDR3 protein: CATSGVPRGHGTGELFF
J gene: TRBJ2-3; clone size: .; D gene: TRBD2; V gene: TRBV7-2; CDR3 DNA: TGTGCCAGCAGCTTAGCTCCTAGCGGGACGTACGTAACAGATACGCAGTATTTT; CDR3 protein: CASSLAPSGTYVTDTQYF
J gene: TRBJ2-3; clone size: many; D gene: .; V gene: TRBV28; CDR3 DNA: TGTGCCAGCAGTTCTGGCGGGGAGAATCGGCCAGATACGCAGTATTTT; CDR3 protein: CASSSGGENRPDTQYF
J gene: TRBJ2-1; clone size: .; D gene: .; V gene: TRBV28; CDR3 DNA: TGTGCCAGCAGTCGCGATGAGCAGTTCTTC; CDR3 protein: CASSRDEQFF
J gene: TRBJ1-5; clone size: .; D gene: .; V gene: TRBV7-9; CDR3 DNA: TGTGCCAGCAGCTTAGGGACAGACAATCAGCCCCAGCATTTT; CDR3 protein: CASSLGTDNQPQHF
J gene: TRBJ1-5; clone size: .; D gene: TRBD1; V gene: TRBV12-3/TRBV12-4; CDR3 DNA: TGTGCCAGCAAACCCAGGGGGAGCAATCAGCCCCAGCATTTT; CDR3 protein: CASKPRGSNQPQHF
J gene: TRBJ2-2; clone size: .; D gene: TRBD2; V gene: TRBV7-6; CDR3 DNA: TGTGCCAGCAGCCAGAGGGACTGGACTAGCCGAGGGAACGGGGAGCTGTTTTTT; CDR3 protein: CASSQRDWTSRGNGELFF
J gene: TRBJ2-1; clone size: .; D gene: TRBD1; V gene: TRBV5-6; CDR3 DNA: TGTGCCAGCAGCTTCCGGGACAGGGGATTGGGCGAGCAGTTCTTC; CDR3 protein: CASSFRDRGLGEQFF
J gene: TRBJ2-1; clone size: few; D gene: .; V gene: TRBV7-9; CDR3 DNA: TGTGCCAGCAGCCCCAATCACCTAAATGAGCAGTTCTTC; CDR3 protein: CASSPNHLNEQFF
J gene: TRBJ2-3; clone size: few; D gene: TRBD2; V gene: TRBV19; CDR3 DNA: TGTGCCAGTAGTATATCGCCTAGCGGGAGTGGCACAGATACGCAGTATTTT; CDR3 protein: CASSISPSGSGTDTQYF
J gene: TRBJ2-1; clone size: many; D gene: .; V gene: TRBV7-9; CDR3 DNA: TGTGCCAGCAGCTCTGTTGCGTGGGCAGGGTCCAATGAGCAGTTCTTC; CDR3 protein: CASSSVAWAGSNEQFF
J gene: TRBJ1-2; clone size: few; D gene: .; V gene: TRBV5-1; CDR3 DNA: TGCGCCAGCAGCTTGGGGGCCGGTGGGGGAGAGTATGGCTACACCTTC; CDR3 protein: CASSLGAGGGEYGYTF
J gene: TRBJ1-4; clone size: .; D gene: .; V gene: TRBV7-9; CDR3 DNA: TGTGCCAGCAGCCCCACGCGACAGCCGACTAATGAAAAACTGTTTTTT; CDR3 protein: CASSPTRQPTNEKLFF
J gene: TRBJ2-5; clone size: .; D gene: .; V gene: TRBV12-3/TRBV12-4; CDR3 DNA: TGTGCCAGCAGTCCACTTACCGCATACAGTGAGACCCAGTACTTC; CDR3 protein: CASSPLTAYSETQYF